These 28 T cell receptor beta chains were all obtained from the same sample, sequenced in a study of beta chain features in type 1 diabetes. Sequenced material consisted of expressed TCRB transcripts (all of the isolated RNA was reverse transcribed). Clones were sequenced by immunoSEQ multiplex PCR, and TCRdb holds only the in-frame ones, with some missing. Here the sample spans 350,000 to 450,000 clones, approximately 13% being singletons. The specimen was naive CD4+ T cells from blood. Receptors originate from a man in his thirties or forties in good health.

This clone has only a few counts. The chain carries TRBV6-5 and TRBJ2-1; D remains ambiguous. The CDR3 has 11 residues. Trimming pared 11 bases from V and 5 bases from J, leaving 10 bases between. From germline, CDR1 is MNHEY and CDR2 SVGAGI. The CDR3 spells CAAAQNNEQFF. The CDR3 DNA follows: TGTGCCGCCGCCCAGAACAATGAGCAGTTCTTC.

This clone was picked up a small number of times. The J gene is TRBJ2-1, the V gene TRBV7-9, with D unresolved. CDR1 is SEHNR, CDR2 FQNEAQ, per germline (reference sequence). The ends were cut back, 6 bases at V and 1 base at J, with 10 bases in the middle. CDR3 length: 14 residues. The chain's CDR3 is CASRYDESYNEQFF. CDR3 DNA sequence: TGTGCCAGCAGGTACGATGAATCCTACAATGAGCAGTTCTTC.

This clone was counted between two and nine times. In DNA, the CDR3 is TGTGCCAGCAGCGGAGATCAGATAGCGGGGGCAGATACGCAGTATTTT. It encodes CASSGDQIAGADTQYF. The chain links TRBV9 to TRBJ2-3, with 9 bases that match TRBD2. Trimming cost V 3 bases and J 4 bases; bases outside gene matches: 9. CDR1 is SGDLS and CDR2 is YYNGEE in the germline V gene. This CDR3 has 16 residues.

V and J are TRBV23-1 and TRBJ1-2; no clear D gene. TRBV23-1 is annotated as an ORF whose role is uncertain. Trimming shortened V by 0 bases and J by 4 bases, and 15 bases separated the two germline ends. CDR3 length: 16 amino acids. The CDR3 loop is CASSQSRPNRPYGYTF. CDR3 DNA sequence: TGCGCCAGCAGTCAATCCCGACCTAATCGCCCCTATGGCTACACCTTC.

The J gene is TRBJ1-3, the V gene TRBV30; D call uncertain. CDR1 and CDR2 (germline): GTSNPN, SVGIG (reference sequence). V gave up 2 bases and J gave up 2 bases, with 10 bases separating them. The CDR3 is 14 residues long. CDR3 coding DNA: TGTGCCTGGAGTCAGAGAAGGGCTGGAAACACCATATATTTT. This gives the protein CAWSQRRAGNTIYF.

This chain uses TRBV6-5 with TRBJ1-6; D gene uncertain. Germline loops: CDR1 MNHEY, CDR2 SVGAGI. The CDR3 length is 12 residues. Deletions cut 2 bases from V and 7 bases from J, with 3 bases between. CDR3 region: CASSYGNSPLHF. The CDR3 DNA follows: TGTGCCAGCAGTTACGGAAATTCACCCCTCCACTTT.

This chain connects TRBV29-1 to TRBJ1-3, with D maybe TRBD1 (5 bases). Germline V gene lookup returns CDR1 SQVTM and CDR2 ANQGSEA. Trimming took off 5 bases at V and 2 bases at J, with 10 bases between the two ends. This CDR3 region has 13 residues. CDR3: CSVREGPGNTIYF. The CDR3 bases are TGCAGCGTTCGGGAGGGGCCTGGAAACACCATATATTTT. The complete variable domain, with remaining parts taken from reference TRBV29-1 and TRBJ1-3, reads SAVISQKPSRDICQRGTSLTIQCQVDSQVTMMFWYRQQPGQSLTLIATANQGSEATYESGFVIDKFPISRPNLTFSTLTVSNMSPEDSSIYLCSVREGPGNTIYFGEGSWLTVV.

Regarding this clone: The sample carries other DNA sequences with the same CDR3. The chain uses TRBV5-1 and TRBJ2-5; D is unclear. Trimming took off 0 bases at V and 3 bases at J, with 3 bases between the two ends. The CDR3 spans 12 residues. CDR1 is SGHRS, CDR2 YFSETQ, per germline. This CDR3 is CASSLAKETQYF. CDR3 nucleotide sequence: TGCGCCAGCAGCTTGGCCAAAGAGACCCAGTACTTC. The complete variable domain, with remaining parts taken from reference TRBV5-1 and TRBJ2-5, reads KAGVTQTPRYLIKTRGQQVTLSCSPISGHRSVSWYQQTPGQGLQFLFEYFSETQRNKGNFPGRFSGRQFSNSRSEMNVSTLELGDSALYLCASSLAKETQYFGPGTRLLVL.

This clone has more than one count but fewer than ten. The chain links TRBV7-2 to TRBJ2-5; 9 bases line up with TRBD2. Germline V gene sequence: CDR1 SGHTA, CDR2 FQGNSA. V lost 2 bases to trimming and J lost 2 bases; unmatched junction nucleotides: 6. CDR3 size: 16 residues. The CDR3 region has the DNA TGTGCCAGCAGCTTAATTCTAGCGGGGCCACAAGAGACCCAGTACTTC. Translated: CASSLILAGPQETQYF.

Only a few counts were recorded for this clone. The chain links TRBV5-6 to TRBJ1-5; D not resolved. The germline V gene has CDR1 SGHDT and CDR2 YYEEEE. V gave up 0 bases and J gave up 6 bases, with 13 bases separating them. The CDR3 has 15 residues. CDR3 amino acids: CASSLGVAVGQPQHF. The DNA for the CDR3 is TGTGCCAGCAGCTTGGGAGTGGCAGTGGGTCAGCCCCAGCATTTT.

CDR3 region: CATSSGPQEQPQHF. Written as DNA, the CDR3 is TGTGCCACCAGCAGCGGGCCCCAAGAACAGCCCCAGCATTTT. This sequence joins TRBV15 and TRBJ1-5; D remains ambiguous. Germline V gives CDR1 LNHNV, CDR2 YYDKDF (reference sequence). CDR3 length: 14 amino acids. Trimming removed 3 bases from V and 7 bases from J, with 13 bases in between.

CDR3 amino acids: CASSLQGQGRYEQYF. The CDR3 DNA follows: TGTGCCAGCAGCTTGCAGGGACAGGGAAGGTACGAGCAGTACTTC. The rearrangement joins TRBV7-2 to TRBJ2-7; 9 positions match TRBD1. The CDR3 runs to 15 residues. Losses at the gene ends were 3 bases for V and 4 bases for J; bases not matched to a gene: 7. Per the germline V gene, CDR1 is SGHTA and CDR2 is FQGNSA.

The genes are TRBV4-1 and TRBJ2-1; TRBD2 aligns across 9 bases. The CDR3 sequence is 16 residues long. Unmatched junction bases numbered 8, after V lost 4 bases and J lost 4 bases. CDR1 and CDR2 from the germline V gene are MGHRA and YSYEKL. CDR3 sequence reads: CASSLGLAGRYNEQFF. For the CDR3, the DNA is TGCGCCAGCAGCCTGGGGCTAGCGGGAAGGTACAATGAGCAGTTCTTC.

This clone has at least ten counts. This chain connects TRBV30 to TRBJ1-2; D gene unclear. CDR1 is GTSNPN and CDR2 is SVGIG in the germline V gene (reference sequence). CDR3 length equals 11 residues. Trimming removed 5 bases from V and 4 bases from J, with 8 bases in between. Here the CDR3 DNA reads TGTGCCTGGGACACCGTCTATGGCTACACCTTC. This gives the protein CAWDTVYGYTF.

This clone was counted only a few times. This chain joins TRBV30 and TRBJ2-3; D not resolved. With 5 bases removed from V and 2 bases from J, the gap between germline ends came to 17 bases. This CDR3 contains 15 residues. The V gene's germline CDR1 is GTSNPN and CDR2 SVGIG (reference sequence). CDR3 sequence: CAWGQPTDLTDTQYF. CDR3 nucleotides: TGTGCCTGGGGCCAACCCACGGATCTCACAGATACGCAGTATTTT.

V is TRBV5-6 and J is TRBJ2-6; the match to TRBD1 covers 8 bases. The CDR3 covers 18 residues. V dropped 4 bases and J dropped 0; count of bases not matched to a gene: 9. Germline CDR1 reads SGHDT; CDR2 reads YYEEEE. The chain's CDR3 is CASSRTGTGISGANVLTF. DNA for the CDR3: TGTGCCAGCAGCCGGACCGGGACAGGAATCTCTGGGGCCAACGTCCTGACTTTC.

This clone was found a few times. The chain is built from TRBV9 and TRBJ1-1, with D tentatively TRBD1 (6 bases). The CDR3 covers 13 residues. The germline gives CDR1 SGDLS, CDR2 YYNGEE. V dropped 0 bases and J dropped 11 bases, with 14 bases sitting between them. The CDR3 loop is CASSVEQGGFAFF. The CDR3 nucleotides read TGTGCCAGCAGCGTAGAACAGGGTGGATTCGCTTTCTTT.

This rearrangement joins TRBV18 to TRBJ2-7; the D is unclear. Germline V gene sequence: CDR1 KGHSH, CDR2 LQKENI. CDR3 size: 13 residues. The V end lost 2 bases, the J end lost 2 bases, and 7 bases lay between the germline ends. This chain's CDR3 is CASSPIGAYEQYF. CDR3 sequence (DNA): TGTGCCAGCTCACCAATTGGTGCCTACGAGCAGTACTTC.

The chain carries TRBV5-1 and TRBJ2-3, with D maybe TRBD2 (6 bases). Germline lookup yields CDR1 SGHRS and CDR2 YFSETQ. Deletions cut 0 bases from V and 0 bases from J, with 8 bases between. The CDR3 covers 15 residues. CDR3: CASSLERVSTDTQYF. CDR3 in DNA: TGCGCCAGCAGCTTGGAGCGGGTGAGCACAGATACGCAGTATTTT.

This sequence joins TRBV7-9 and TRBJ2-1; TRBD2 agrees at 7 bases. The CDR3 sequence is 16 residues long. CDR1 is SEHNR, CDR2 FQNEAQ, per germline (reference sequence). Germline trimming cut 3 bases from V and 1 base from J; bases unmatched to any gene: 6. In DNA form, the CDR3 reads TGTGCCAGCAGCTTTAGGGCGGGAGCGTCCTACAATGAGCAGTTCTTC. It yields the protein CASSFRAGASYNEQFF.

In its sample, this clone was seen a few times. The CDR3 bases are TGTGCCAGCAGCTTAGGGGCGGATGAAGCTTTCTTT. Encoded protein: CASSLGADEAFF. This sequence joins TRBV7-9 and TRBJ1-1, with D unclear. The length of the CDR3 is 12 residues. From germline, CDR1 is SEHNR and CDR2 FQNEAQ (reference sequence). Trimming pared 1 base from V and 7 bases from J, leaving 7 bases between.

This clone was found a few times. The V gene is TRBV9, the J gene TRBJ2-5; no firm D call. The CDR3 loop spans 15 amino acids. From germline, CDR1 is SGDLS and CDR2 YYNGEE. V shed 0 bases and J shed 5 bases, with 14 bases lying between them. The CDR3 sequence: CASSVARLASETQYF. CDR3 bases: TGTGCCAGCAGCGTAGCCCGACTTGCGAGCGAGACCCAGTACTTC.

The chain couples TRBV9 to TRBJ1-6; D call uncertain. Trimming removed 4 bases at V and 10 bases at J, with 12 bases between. The CDR3 length is 13 residues. Germline loops: CDR1 SGDLS, CDR2 YYNGEE. Here the CDR3 reads CASSLEAASPLHF. The CDR3 nucleotides read TGTGCCAGCAGCTTAGAGGCGGCGTCACCCCTCCACTTT.

Only a few counts were recorded for this clone. The chain uses TRBV30 and TRBJ1-2; tentative D call: TRBD1 (5 bases). CDR1 GTSNPN and CDR2 SVGIG come from the germline V gene (reference sequence). V was pared by 4 bases and J by 2 bases, with 11 bases between. The CDR3 totals 13 residues. CDR3 sequence (DNA): TGTGCCTGGATGTCTCAGGGAAACTATGGCTACACCTTC. Protein product: CAWMSQGNYGYTF.

The chain employs TRBV10-2 and TRBJ1-5, with 12 bases fitting TRBD1. The CDR3 consists of 17 residues. CDR1 WSHSY and CDR2 SAAADI come from the germline V gene. V shed 4 bases, J shed 3 bases, and the junction held 7 bases outside the gene matches. The CDR3 region is CASSALQGQGANQPQHF. The CDR3 DNA sequence: TGCGCCAGCAGTGCCCTACAGGGACAGGGGGCCAATCAGCCCCAGCATTTT.

The V and J genes are TRBV5-1 and TRBJ2-7; 9 nucleotides agree with TRBD1. Germline trimming cut 3 bases from V and 6 bases from J; bases unmatched to any gene: 10. CDR3 length: 15 residues. Germline V gene data show CDR1 as SGHRS and CDR2 as YFSETQ. The CDR3 reads CASSSGDRVVGEQYV. The CDR3 nucleotides read TGCGCCAGCAGCTCAGGGGACAGGGTAGTGGGCGAGCAGTACGTC.

This clone was detected a few times. The chain carries TRBV5-1 and TRBJ2-1; TRBD2 agrees at 9 bases. Germline V CDR1 and CDR2: SGHRS, YFSETQ. The CDR3 covers 15 residues. V trimming: 0 bases; J trimming: 3 bases; junction bases outside the gene matches: 1. The CDR3 region is CASSLAAGGYNEQFF. The CDR3, as DNA: TGCGCCAGCAGCTTGGCAGCGGGAGGCTACAATGAGCAGTTCTTC.

This clone was seen only a few times. The V gene is TRBV7-9, the J gene TRBJ2-7; unclear D gene. CDR1 and CDR2 from the germline V gene are SEHNR and FQNEAQ (reference sequence). This CDR3 contains 12 residues. V dropped 0 bases and J dropped 7 bases, with 7 bases sitting between them. The CDR3 here is CASSLANGEQYV. The CDR3, as DNA: TGTGCCAGCAGCTTAGCCAATGGGGAGCAGTACGTC.